Listed below are T cell receptor beta chains from one sample, sequenced in a study of neurological immune-mediated disorders. TCRdb redid the calling of the 5' RACE reads with MiXCR, one entry per CDR3 protein. The profile shows tens of thousands of distinct CDR3 sequences, just over 5% of them singletons. Sequences were obtained from PBMCs. Receptor source: a woman aged 25 to 39 with multiple sclerosis. The CDR3 runs from the conserved cysteine through the conserved F or W. Each record gives: CDR3 length, J gene, V gene, clone size, D gene, CDR3 protein, CDR3 DNA. D genes are given only for firm matches. Where a row states a size, it is once, few, many or the class of an expanded clone; other rows omit it.

cdr3_length: 19
j_call: TRBJ2-6
v_call: TRBV21-1
clone_size: many
d_call: NA
cdr3_aa: CASSKAGTGPGSGANVLTF
cdr3_nt: TGTGCCAGCAGCAAAGCGGGGACAGGCCCGGGGTCTGGGGCCAACGTCCTGACTTTC

cdr3_length: 13
j_call: TRBJ2-3
v_call: TRBV20-1
clone_size: many
d_call: TRBD2
cdr3_aa: CSASGRMTDTQYF
cdr3_nt: TGCAGTGCTAGCGGGAGGATGACAGATACGCAGTATTTT

cdr3_length: 16
j_call: TRBJ2-1
v_call: TRBV15
clone_size: few
d_call: TRBD2
cdr3_aa: CATSRLAGGNPNEQFF
cdr3_nt: TGTGCCACCAGCAGGTTAGCGGGAGGGAACCCTAATGAGCAGTTCTTC

cdr3_length: 16
j_call: TRBJ2-7
v_call: TRBV11-2
clone_size: many
d_call: NA
cdr3_aa: CASSIIRTGGNYEQYF
cdr3_nt: TGTGCCAGCAGCATTATAAGGACTGGTGGTAACTACGAGCAGTACTTC

cdr3_length: 13
j_call: TRBJ2-1
v_call: TRBV7-7
clone_size: many
d_call: TRBD2
cdr3_aa: CASSPEASGEQFF
cdr3_nt: TGTGCCAGCAGCCCAGAGGCTAGCGGTGAGCAGTTCTTC

cdr3_length: 14
j_call: TRBJ1-5
v_call: TRBV20-1
clone_size: many
d_call: NA
cdr3_aa: CSALNRVSNQPQHF
cdr3_nt: TGCAGTGCCCTGAACAGGGTTAGCAATCAGCCCCAGCATTTT

cdr3_length: 13
j_call: TRBJ2-5
v_call: TRBV6-5
clone_size: many
d_call: NA
cdr3_aa: CASSYSQGGFQYF
cdr3_nt: TGTGCCAGCAGTTACTCTCAGGGTGGATTCCAGTACTTC

cdr3_length: 13
j_call: TRBJ2-1
v_call: TRBV7-2
clone_size: NA
d_call: NA
cdr3_aa: CASSLNGGGEQFF
cdr3_nt: TGTGCCAGCAGCTTAAACGGGGGAGGTGAGCAGTTCTTC

cdr3_length: 14
j_call: TRBJ2-2
v_call: TRBV3-1
clone_size: many
d_call: TRBD2
cdr3_aa: CASSLGGASGELFF
cdr3_nt: TGTGCCAGCAGCCTCGGGGGGGCGTCCGGGGAGCTGTTTTTT

cdr3_length: 13
j_call: TRBJ2-3
v_call: TRBV24-1
clone_size: many
d_call: NA
cdr3_aa: CATSRDSTDTQYF
cdr3_nt: TGTGCCACCAGTAGGGATAGCACAGATACGCAGTATTTT

cdr3_length: 14
j_call: TRBJ2-3
v_call: TRBV18
clone_size: NA
d_call: NA
cdr3_aa: CASSPSKGRATQYF
cdr3_nt: TGTGCCAGCTCACCATCCAAGGGACGTGCGACGCAGTATTTT

cdr3_length: 14
j_call: TRBJ2-4
v_call: TRBV12-3/TRBV12-4
clone_size: many
d_call: NA
cdr3_aa: CASSPNGAKNIQYF
cdr3_nt: TGTGCCAGCAGTCCTAACGGAGCCAAAAACATTCAGTACTTC

cdr3_length: 11
j_call: TRBJ1-1
v_call: TRBV5-1
clone_size: many
d_call: NA
cdr3_aa: CASRQGTEAFF
cdr3_nt: TGCGCCAGCAGGCAGGGCACTGAAGCTTTCTTT

cdr3_length: 15
j_call: TRBJ1-1
v_call: TRBV20-1
clone_size: many
d_call: NA
cdr3_aa: CSASRGSWLNTEAFF
cdr3_nt: TGCAGTGCTAGTCGTGGATCGTGGTTGAACACTGAAGCTTTCTTT

cdr3_length: 16
j_call: TRBJ1-1
v_call: TRBV7-9
clone_size: many
d_call: TRBD1
cdr3_aa: CASSPRQGTLNTEAFF
cdr3_nt: TGTGCCAGCAGCCCTCGACAGGGAACCTTGAACACTGAAGCTTTCTTT

cdr3_length: 17
j_call: TRBJ2-1
v_call: TRBV25-1
clone_size: NA
d_call: NA
cdr3_aa: CASSDPTGRGGRNVQFF
cdr3_nt: TGTGCCAGCAGTGACCCCACCGGCAGGGGGGGTCGGAATGTGCAGTTCTTC

cdr3_length: 13
j_call: TRBJ1-5
v_call: TRBV10-3
clone_size: many
d_call: NA
cdr3_aa: CATAIGVNQPQHF
cdr3_nt: TGTGCCACTGCGATCGGCGTCAATCAGCCCCAGCATTTT

cdr3_length: 12
j_call: TRBJ2-3
v_call: TRBV5-1
clone_size: many
d_call: NA
cdr3_aa: CASSLEVDTQYF
cdr3_nt: TGCGCCAGCAGCTTGGAGGTAGACACGCAGTATTTT

cdr3_length: 15
j_call: TRBJ1-3
v_call: TRBV11-2
clone_size: few
d_call: NA
cdr3_aa: CASSLGGGPGNTIYF
cdr3_nt: TGTGCCAGCAGCTTAGGGGGGGGTCCTGGAAACACCATATATTTT

cdr3_length: 15
j_call: TRBJ2-2
v_call: TRBV24-1
clone_size: many
d_call: TRBD2
cdr3_aa: CATSEAGGPTGELFF
cdr3_nt: TGTGCCACCAGTGAAGCGGGAGGCCCCACCGGGGAGCTGTTTTTT

cdr3_length: 16
j_call: TRBJ2-7
v_call: TRBV27
clone_size: few
d_call: NA
cdr3_aa: CASSLYAVVTRYEQYF
cdr3_nt: TGTGCCAGCAGTTTATATGCGGTTGTAACCCGGTACGAGCAGTACTTC

cdr3_length: 15
j_call: TRBJ2-1
v_call: TRBV7-7
clone_size: NA
d_call: TRBD2
cdr3_aa: CASSPWTSHYNEQFF
cdr3_nt: TGTGCCAGCAGCCCTTGGACTAGCCACTACAATGAGCAGTTCTTC

cdr3_length: 12
j_call: TRBJ1-2
v_call: TRBV29-1
clone_size: many
d_call: NA
cdr3_aa: CSVVEGNYGYTF
cdr3_nt: TGCAGCGTTGTGGAGGGTAACTATGGCTACACCTTC

cdr3_length: 13
j_call: TRBJ1-1
v_call: TRBV20-1
clone_size: many
d_call: NA
cdr3_aa: CSASQSPGLGAFF
cdr3_nt: TGCAGTGCTAGCCAGTCCCCAGGACTGGGGGCTTTCTTT

cdr3_length: 13
j_call: TRBJ1-3
v_call: TRBV20-1
clone_size: many
d_call: NA
cdr3_aa: CSARVGSGNTIYF
cdr3_nt: TGCAGTGCTAGAGTGGGTTCTGGAAACACCATATATTTT

cdr3_length: 15
j_call: TRBJ2-5
v_call: TRBV12-3/TRBV12-4
clone_size: many
d_call: TRBD2
cdr3_aa: CASSTPAGSRETQYF
cdr3_nt: TGTGCCAGCAGTACGCCAGCGGGATCGAGGGAGACCCAGTACTTC

cdr3_length: 15
j_call: TRBJ2-7
v_call: TRBV6-1
clone_size: many
d_call: NA
cdr3_aa: CASSEVSDWGDEQYF
cdr3_nt: TGTGCCAGCAGTGAAGTGAGTGACTGGGGAGACGAGCAGTACTTC

cdr3_length: 15
j_call: TRBJ1-2
v_call: TRBV6-5
clone_size: few
d_call: TRBD1
cdr3_aa: CASSYQAGGPYGYTF
cdr3_nt: TGTGCCAGCAGTTACCAGGCAGGGGGCCCCTATGGCTACACCTTC

cdr3_length: 15
j_call: TRBJ2-5
v_call: TRBV20-1
clone_size: many
d_call: TRBD2
cdr3_aa: CSARDAGGYQETQYF
cdr3_nt: TGCAGTGCTAGAGATGCGGGAGGGTATCAAGAGACCCAGTACTTC

cdr3_length: 14
j_call: TRBJ2-3
v_call: TRBV27
clone_size: many
d_call: TRBD1
cdr3_aa: CASSARGLTDTQYF
cdr3_nt: TGTGCCAGCAGTGCCAGGGGGCTCACAGATACGCAGTATTTT

cdr3_length: 15
j_call: TRBJ1-1
v_call: TRBV5-1
clone_size: many
d_call: NA
cdr3_aa: CASSAQGGPVSEAFF
cdr3_nt: TGCGCCAGCAGCGCTCAAGGGGGGCCGGTATCTGAAGCTTTCTTT

cdr3_length: 14
j_call: TRBJ1-1
v_call: TRBV4-1
clone_size: many
d_call: NA
cdr3_aa: CASSQLPMNTEAFF
cdr3_nt: TGCGCCAGCAGCCAACTACCCATGAACACTGAAGCTTTCTTT

cdr3_length: 15
j_call: TRBJ1-4
v_call: TRBV12-3/TRBV12-4
clone_size: many
d_call: TRBD1
cdr3_aa: CASSARTGRSGKLFF
cdr3_nt: TGTGCCAGCAGTGCCCGGACAGGGAGGTCGGGAAAACTGTTTTTT

cdr3_length: 15
j_call: TRBJ2-1
v_call: TRBV2
clone_size: many
d_call: TRBD1
cdr3_aa: CASSITRGPYNEQFF
cdr3_nt: TGTGCCAGCAGTATTACCAGGGGGCCCTACAATGAGCAGTTCTTC

cdr3_length: 16
j_call: TRBJ2-7
v_call: TRBV10-1
clone_size: many
d_call: TRBD2
cdr3_aa: CASSGTSAQGPYEQYF
cdr3_nt: TGCGCCAGCAGTGGGACTAGCGCACAGGGGCCCTACGAGCAGTACTTC

cdr3_length: 14
j_call: TRBJ1-2
v_call: TRBV4-1
clone_size: many
d_call: NA
cdr3_aa: CASSPGGLSYGYTF
cdr3_nt: TGCGCCAGCAGCCCCGGCGGACTGTCCTATGGCTACACCTTC

cdr3_length: 15
j_call: TRBJ1-2
v_call: TRBV6-6
clone_size: many
d_call: TRBD1
cdr3_aa: CASSDPGTGGYGYTF
cdr3_nt: TGTGCCAGCAGTGACCCCGGGACAGGGGGCTATGGCTACACCTTC

cdr3_length: 13
j_call: TRBJ2-5
v_call: TRBV5-1
clone_size: few
d_call: NA
cdr3_aa: CASSSPTGETQYF
cdr3_nt: TGCGCCAGCAGCTCCCCCACCGGGGAGACCCAGTACTTC

cdr3_length: 14
j_call: TRBJ1-5
v_call: TRBV5-1
clone_size: many
d_call: NA
cdr3_aa: CASSPGPTRQPQHF
cdr3_nt: TGCGCCAGCAGCCCGGGCCCTACTAGACAGCCCCAGCATTTT

cdr3_length: 20
j_call: TRBJ2-7
v_call: TRBV18
clone_size: few
d_call: TRBD2
cdr3_aa: CASSPIPGLAGGASSYEQYF
cdr3_nt: TGTGCCAGCTCACCCATACCGGGACTAGCGGGAGGCGCAAGCTCCTACGAGCAGTACTTC

cdr3_length: 17
j_call: TRBJ2-1
v_call: TRBV18
clone_size: many
d_call: TRBD2
cdr3_aa: CASSSLGTSGSYNEQFF
cdr3_nt: TGTGCCAGCTCATCCTTGGGGACTAGCGGGAGTTACAATGAGCAGTTCTTC

cdr3_length: 14
j_call: TRBJ2-3
v_call: TRBV5-1
clone_size: few
d_call: TRBD2
cdr3_aa: CASSPGGHTDTQYF
cdr3_nt: TGCGCCAGCAGCCCGGGGGGGCACACAGATACGCAGTATTTT

cdr3_length: 13
j_call: TRBJ2-7
v_call: TRBV20-1
clone_size: many
d_call: NA
cdr3_aa: CSARESVKHVQYF
cdr3_nt: TGCAGTGCTAGAGAATCTGTGAAGCATGTGCAGTACTTC

cdr3_length: 14
j_call: TRBJ1-1
v_call: TRBV20-1
clone_size: many
d_call: NA
cdr3_aa: CSATVDSTNTEAFF
cdr3_nt: TGCAGTGCTACGGTGGACAGCACGAACACTGAAGCTTTCTTT

cdr3_length: 13
j_call: TRBJ2-7
v_call: TRBV6-1
clone_size: many
d_call: TRBD1
cdr3_aa: CASSETGGTEQYF
cdr3_nt: TGTGCCAGCAGCGAAACAGGGGGAACCGAGCAGTACTTC

cdr3_length: 16
j_call: TRBJ1-1
v_call: TRBV5-1
clone_size: many
d_call: TRBD1
cdr3_aa: CASSFRAGTGSTEAFF
cdr3_nt: TGCGCCAGCAGCTTCCGGGCCGGGACAGGGAGCACTGAAGCTTTCTTT

cdr3_length: 13
j_call: TRBJ1-1
v_call: TRBV7-9
clone_size: NA
d_call: NA
cdr3_aa: CASSLDTNTEAFF
cdr3_nt: TGTGCCAGCAGCTTAGACACGAACACTGAAGCTTTCTTT

cdr3_length: 16
j_call: TRBJ2-3
v_call: TRBV7-8
clone_size: many
d_call: TRBD1
cdr3_aa: CASSLRWGQSTDTQYF
cdr3_nt: TGTGCCAGCAGCTTAAGGTGGGGACAGAGCACAGATACGCAGTATTTT

cdr3_length: 13
j_call: TRBJ1-5
v_call: TRBV20-1
clone_size: NA
d_call: NA
cdr3_aa: CSAPDKDNQPQHF
cdr3_nt: TGCAGTGCTCCTGACAAAGACAATCAGCCCCAGCATTTT

cdr3_length: 13
j_call: TRBJ2-3
v_call: TRBV5-1
clone_size: many
d_call: NA
cdr3_aa: CASSLDAPDTQYF
cdr3_nt: TGCGCCAGCAGCTTGGATGCCCCAGATACGCAGTATTTT

cdr3_length: 14
j_call: TRBJ2-3
v_call: TRBV5-1
clone_size: many
d_call: NA
cdr3_aa: CASSLGESTDTQYF
cdr3_nt: TGCGCCAGCAGCTTGGGAGAGAGCACAGATACGCAGTATTTT

cdr3_length: 16
j_call: TRBJ1-3
v_call: TRBV7-8
clone_size: few
d_call: NA
cdr3_aa: CASSLIDRHSGNTIYF
cdr3_nt: TGTGCCAGCAGCCTAATTGACAGACACTCTGGAAACACCATATATTTT

cdr3_length: 13
j_call: TRBJ2-3
v_call: TRBV20-1
clone_size: many
d_call: NA
cdr3_aa: CSARPYTTDTQYF
cdr3_nt: TGCAGTGCTAGGCCCTATACTACAGATACGCAGTATTTT

cdr3_length: 14
j_call: TRBJ2-4
v_call: TRBV19
clone_size: few
d_call: NA
cdr3_aa: CASPPVGAKNIQYF
cdr3_nt: TGTGCCAGCCCACCAGTAGGGGCCAAAAACATTCAGTACTTC

cdr3_length: 15
j_call: TRBJ1-1
v_call: TRBV3-1
clone_size: many
d_call: NA
cdr3_aa: CASSQGRRWGTEAFF
cdr3_nt: TGTGCCAGCAGCCAAGGTAGACGGTGGGGAACTGAAGCTTTCTTT

cdr3_length: 12
j_call: TRBJ2-1
v_call: TRBV12-3/TRBV12-4
clone_size: many
d_call: NA
cdr3_aa: CASNNVGHEQFF
cdr3_nt: TGTGCCAGCAACAACGTAGGCCATGAGCAGTTCTTC

cdr3_length: 13
j_call: TRBJ2-7
v_call: TRBV27
clone_size: many
d_call: NA
cdr3_aa: CASRGHRGHEQYF
cdr3_nt: TGTGCCAGCAGGGGCCATAGAGGTCACGAGCAGTACTTC

cdr3_length: 14
j_call: TRBJ1-6
v_call: TRBV20-1
clone_size: few
d_call: TRBD1
cdr3_aa: CSARGDRVSSPLHF
cdr3_nt: TGCAGTGCTAGAGGGGACAGGGTGAGCTCACCCCTCCACTTT

cdr3_length: 14
j_call: TRBJ2-2
v_call: TRBV19
clone_size: few
d_call: TRBD1
cdr3_aa: CASRLDRGTGELFF
cdr3_nt: TGTGCCAGTAGACTAGACAGGGGGACCGGGGAGCTGTTTTTT

cdr3_length: 14
j_call: TRBJ2-3
v_call: TRBV7-3
clone_size: many
d_call: NA
cdr3_aa: CASSLGGETDTQYF
cdr3_nt: TGTGCCAGCAGCTTGGGCGGGGAGACAGATACGCAGTATTTT